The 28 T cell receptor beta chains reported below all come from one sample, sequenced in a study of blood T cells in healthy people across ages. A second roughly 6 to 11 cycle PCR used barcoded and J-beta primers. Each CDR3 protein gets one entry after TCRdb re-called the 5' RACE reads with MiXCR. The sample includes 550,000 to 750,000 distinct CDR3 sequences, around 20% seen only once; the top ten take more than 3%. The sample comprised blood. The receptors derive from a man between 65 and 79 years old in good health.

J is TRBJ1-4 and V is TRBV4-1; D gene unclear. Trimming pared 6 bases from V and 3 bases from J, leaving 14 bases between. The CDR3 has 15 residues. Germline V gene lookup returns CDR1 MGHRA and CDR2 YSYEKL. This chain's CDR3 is CASRLSPGSNEKLFF. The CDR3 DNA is TGCGCCAGCAGGCTCTCACCCGGATCTAATGAAAAACTGTTTTTT.

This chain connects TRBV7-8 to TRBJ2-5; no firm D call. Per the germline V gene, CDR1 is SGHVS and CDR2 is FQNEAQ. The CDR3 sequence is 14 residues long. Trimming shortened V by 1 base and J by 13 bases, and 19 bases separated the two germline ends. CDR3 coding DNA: TGTGCCAGCAGCTTAGAGGGCCCCTCCTACGAGCTGTACTTC. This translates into CASSLEGPSYELYF.

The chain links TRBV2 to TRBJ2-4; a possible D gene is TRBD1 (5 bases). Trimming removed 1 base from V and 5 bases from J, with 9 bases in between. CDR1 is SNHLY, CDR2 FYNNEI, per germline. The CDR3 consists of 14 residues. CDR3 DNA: TGTGCCAGCAGTGAAGGGTGGGGCCAAAACATTCAGTACTTC. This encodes CASSEGWGQNIQYF.

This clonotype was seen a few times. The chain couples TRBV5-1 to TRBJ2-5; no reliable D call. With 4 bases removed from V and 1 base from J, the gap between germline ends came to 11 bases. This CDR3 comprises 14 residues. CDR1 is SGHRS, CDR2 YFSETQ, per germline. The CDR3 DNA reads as TGCGCCAGCAGCGCCTCCGGACCCCAAGAGACCCAGTACTTC. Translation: CASSASGPQETQYF.

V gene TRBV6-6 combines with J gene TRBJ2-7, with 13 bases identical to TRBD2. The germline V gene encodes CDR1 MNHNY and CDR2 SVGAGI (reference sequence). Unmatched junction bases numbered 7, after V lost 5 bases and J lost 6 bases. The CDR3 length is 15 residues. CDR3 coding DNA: TGTGCCAGCAGTCGTGGACTAGCGGGAGCAATCGAGCAGTACTTC. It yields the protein CASSRGLAGAIEQYF.

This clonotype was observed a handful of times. The chain's CDR3 is CASSFFAQGVKETQYF. DNA for the CDR3: TGTGCCAGCAGCTTCTTTGCACAGGGGGTGAAAGAGACCCAGTACTTC. J is TRBJ2-5 and V is TRBV11-2; 8 positions agree with TRBD1. V was pared by 3 bases and J by 3 bases, with 9 bases of the junction left unmatched. The CDR3 length is 16 residues. Germline CDR1 and CDR2: SGHAT and FQNNGV.

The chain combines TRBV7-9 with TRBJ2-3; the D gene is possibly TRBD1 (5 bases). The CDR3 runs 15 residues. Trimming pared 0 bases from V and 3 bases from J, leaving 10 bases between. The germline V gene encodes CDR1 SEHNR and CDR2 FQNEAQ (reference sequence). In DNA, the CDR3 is TGTGCCAGCAGCTTAGCGCGTCAGGGTACAGATACGCAGTATTTT. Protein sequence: CASSLARQGTDTQYF.

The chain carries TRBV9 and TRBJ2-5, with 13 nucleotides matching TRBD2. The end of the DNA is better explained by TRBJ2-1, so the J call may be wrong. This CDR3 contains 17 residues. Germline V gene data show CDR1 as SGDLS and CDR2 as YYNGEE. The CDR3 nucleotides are TGTGCCAGCAGCGTGGATACTGCGGGACTAGCGGGAAATGAGCAGTTCTTC. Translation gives CASSVDTAGLAGNEQFF.

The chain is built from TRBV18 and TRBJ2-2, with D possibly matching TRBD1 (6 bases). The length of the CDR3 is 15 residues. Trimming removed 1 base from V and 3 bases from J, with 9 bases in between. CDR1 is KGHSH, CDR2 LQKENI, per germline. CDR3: CASSPRQDHTGELFF. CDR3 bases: TGTGCCAGCTCACCACGACAGGACCACACCGGGGAGCTGTTTTTT.

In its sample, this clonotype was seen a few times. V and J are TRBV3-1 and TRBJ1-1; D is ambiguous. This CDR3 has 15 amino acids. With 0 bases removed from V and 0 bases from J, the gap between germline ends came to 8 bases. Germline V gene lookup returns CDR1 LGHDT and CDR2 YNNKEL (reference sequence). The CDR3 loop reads CASSQDKSVNTEAFF. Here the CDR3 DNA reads TGTGCCAGCAGCCAAGATAAATCAGTGAACACTGAAGCTTTCTTT.

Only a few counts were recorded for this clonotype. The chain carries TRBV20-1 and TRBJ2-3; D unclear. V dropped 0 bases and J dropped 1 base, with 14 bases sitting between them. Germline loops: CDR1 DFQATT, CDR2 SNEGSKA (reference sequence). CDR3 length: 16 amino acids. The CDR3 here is CSARDPASARTDTQYF. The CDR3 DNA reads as TGCAGTGCTAGAGATCCGGCCAGCGCCCGCACAGATACGCAGTATTTT.

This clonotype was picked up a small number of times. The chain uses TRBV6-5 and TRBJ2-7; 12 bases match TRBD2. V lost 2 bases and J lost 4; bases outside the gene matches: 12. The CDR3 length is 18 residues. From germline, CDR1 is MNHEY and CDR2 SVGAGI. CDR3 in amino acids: CASSYRLLAGGIGYEQYF. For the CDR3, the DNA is TGTGCCAGCAGTTACAGGTTACTAGCGGGAGGAATTGGATACGAGCAGTACTTC.

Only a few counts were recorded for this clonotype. The CDR3 sequence is CAISAIGMNTGELFF. For the CDR3, the DNA is TGTGCCATCAGTGCCATCGGGATGAACACCGGGGAGCTGTTTTTT. V is TRBV10-3 and J is TRBJ2-2; D possibly corresponds to TRBD2 (5 bases). Per the germline V gene, CDR1 is ENHRY and CDR2 is SYGVKD. The V gene lost 4 bases and the J gene lost 1 base, with 10 bases spanning the gap. The CDR3 is 15 residues long.

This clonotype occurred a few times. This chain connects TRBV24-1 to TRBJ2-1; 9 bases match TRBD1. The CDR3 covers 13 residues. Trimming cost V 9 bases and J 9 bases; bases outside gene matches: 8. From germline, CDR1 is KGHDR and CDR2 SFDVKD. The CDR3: CATAGTGRGEQFF. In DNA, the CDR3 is TGTGCCACCGCCGGGACAGGGCGGGGTGAGCAGTTCTTC.

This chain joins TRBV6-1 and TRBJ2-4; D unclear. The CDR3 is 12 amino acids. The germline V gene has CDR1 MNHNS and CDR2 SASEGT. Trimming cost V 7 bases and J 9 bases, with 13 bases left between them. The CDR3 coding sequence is TGTGCCAGCACAGGCCCCAAGAGCATTCAGTACTTC. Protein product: CASTGPKSIQYF.

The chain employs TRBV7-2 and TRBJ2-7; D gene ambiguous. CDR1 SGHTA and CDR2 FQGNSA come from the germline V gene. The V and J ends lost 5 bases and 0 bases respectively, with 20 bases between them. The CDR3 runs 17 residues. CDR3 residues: CASSLTWERFSSYEQYF. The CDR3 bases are TGTGCCAGCAGCCTAACATGGGAAAGGTTTAGCTCCTACGAGCAGTACTTC.

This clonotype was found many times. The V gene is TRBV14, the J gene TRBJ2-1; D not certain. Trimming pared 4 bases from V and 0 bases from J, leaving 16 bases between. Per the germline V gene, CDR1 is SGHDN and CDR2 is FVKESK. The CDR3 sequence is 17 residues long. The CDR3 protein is CASSLDKGAVSYNEQFF. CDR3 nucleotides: TGTGCCAGCAGCCTTGATAAGGGTGCAGTCTCCTACAATGAGCAGTTCTTC.

The CDR3 region has the DNA TGCGCCAGCAGCATCGGGACTAGCGGGAGGGCCAACTACGAGCAGTACTTC. As protein: CASSIGTSGRANYEQYF. The rearrangement joins TRBV5-1 to TRBJ2-7; 16 nucleotides line up with TRBD2. With V trimmed by 4 bases and J by 3 bases, 7 bases remained unmatched. The CDR3 loop spans 17 amino acids. From germline, CDR1 is SGHRS and CDR2 YFSETQ.

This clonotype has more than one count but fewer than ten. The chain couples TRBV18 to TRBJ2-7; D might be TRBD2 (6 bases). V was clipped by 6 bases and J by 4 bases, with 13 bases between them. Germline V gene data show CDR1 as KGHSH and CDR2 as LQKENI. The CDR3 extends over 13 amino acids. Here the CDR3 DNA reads TGTGCCAGCTCTGAAATGACTAGTTACGAGCAGTACTTC. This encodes CASSEMTSYEQYF.

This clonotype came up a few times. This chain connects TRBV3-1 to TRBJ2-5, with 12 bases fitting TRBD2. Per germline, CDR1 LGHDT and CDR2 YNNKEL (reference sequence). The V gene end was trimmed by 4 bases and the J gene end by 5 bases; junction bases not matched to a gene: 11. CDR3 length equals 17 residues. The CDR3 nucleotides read TGTGCCAGCAGCCGAGATATTCTAGCGGGAGGGCCCGAGACCCAGTACTTC. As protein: CASSRDILAGGPETQYF.

CDR3 DNA: TGTGCCAGCAGCTTAAGACTAGTTGGGTCCAATGAGCAGTTCTTC. This translates into CASSLRLVGSNEQFF. The V and J genes are TRBV7-2 and TRBJ2-1; possibly TRBD2 for D (6 bases). This CDR3 has 15 amino acids. Trimming took off 2 bases at V and 6 bases at J, with 14 bases between the two ends. Germline-derived CDR1 and CDR2 are SGHTA and FQGNSA.

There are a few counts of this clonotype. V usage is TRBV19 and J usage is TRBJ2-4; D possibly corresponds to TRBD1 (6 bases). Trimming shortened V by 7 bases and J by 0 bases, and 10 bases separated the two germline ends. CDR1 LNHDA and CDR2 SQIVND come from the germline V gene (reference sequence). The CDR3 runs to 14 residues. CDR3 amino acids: CASTQGGAKNIQYF. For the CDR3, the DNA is TGTGCCAGTACCCAAGGGGGAGCCAAAAACATTCAGTACTTC. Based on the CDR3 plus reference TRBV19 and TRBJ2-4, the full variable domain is DGGITQSPKYLFRKEGQNVTLSCEQNLNHDAMYWYRQDPGQGLRLIYYSQIVNDFQKGDIAEGYSVSREKKESFPLTVTSAQKNPTAFYLCASTQGGAKNIQYFGAGTRLSVL.

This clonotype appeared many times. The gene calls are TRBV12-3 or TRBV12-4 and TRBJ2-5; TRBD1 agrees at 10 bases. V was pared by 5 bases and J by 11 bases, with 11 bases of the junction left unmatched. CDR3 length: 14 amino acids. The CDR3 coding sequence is TGTGCCAGCAGTCCTCGACAGGGGGCGGATGAGCAGTACTTC. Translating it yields CASSPRQGADEQYF.

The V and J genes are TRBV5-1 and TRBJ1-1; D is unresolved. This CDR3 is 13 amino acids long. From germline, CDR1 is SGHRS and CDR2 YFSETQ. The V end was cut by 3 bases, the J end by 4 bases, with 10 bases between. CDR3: CASSSGESTEAFF. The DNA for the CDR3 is TGCGCCAGCAGCTCGGGTGAGTCCACTGAAGCTTTCTTT.

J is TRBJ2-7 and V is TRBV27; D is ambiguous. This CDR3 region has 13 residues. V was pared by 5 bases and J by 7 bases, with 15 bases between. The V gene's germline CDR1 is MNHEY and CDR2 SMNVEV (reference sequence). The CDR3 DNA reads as TGTGCCAGCAGTCTTAGGCAAACCGAAGAGCAGTACTTC. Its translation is CASSLRQTEEQYF.

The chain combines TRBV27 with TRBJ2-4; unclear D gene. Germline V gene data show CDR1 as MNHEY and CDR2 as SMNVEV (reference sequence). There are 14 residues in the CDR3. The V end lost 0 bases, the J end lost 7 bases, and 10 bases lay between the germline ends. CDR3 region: CASSLSQGRNIQYF. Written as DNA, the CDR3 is TGTGCCAGCAGTTTATCACAAGGCCGTAACATTCAGTACTTC.

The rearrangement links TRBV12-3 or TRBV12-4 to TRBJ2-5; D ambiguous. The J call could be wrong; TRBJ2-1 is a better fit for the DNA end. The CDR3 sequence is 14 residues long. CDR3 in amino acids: CASTPSWRNNEQFF. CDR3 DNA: TGTGCCAGCACCCCTTCGTGGCGGAACAATGAGCAGTTCTTC.

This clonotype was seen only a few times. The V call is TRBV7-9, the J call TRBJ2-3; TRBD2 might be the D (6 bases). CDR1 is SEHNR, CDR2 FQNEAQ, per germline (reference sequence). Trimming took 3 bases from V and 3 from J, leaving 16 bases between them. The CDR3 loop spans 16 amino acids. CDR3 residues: CASSLAPTRRTDTQYF. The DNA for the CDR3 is TGTGCCAGCAGCTTGGCCCCGACTAGGAGGACAGATACGCAGTATTTT.